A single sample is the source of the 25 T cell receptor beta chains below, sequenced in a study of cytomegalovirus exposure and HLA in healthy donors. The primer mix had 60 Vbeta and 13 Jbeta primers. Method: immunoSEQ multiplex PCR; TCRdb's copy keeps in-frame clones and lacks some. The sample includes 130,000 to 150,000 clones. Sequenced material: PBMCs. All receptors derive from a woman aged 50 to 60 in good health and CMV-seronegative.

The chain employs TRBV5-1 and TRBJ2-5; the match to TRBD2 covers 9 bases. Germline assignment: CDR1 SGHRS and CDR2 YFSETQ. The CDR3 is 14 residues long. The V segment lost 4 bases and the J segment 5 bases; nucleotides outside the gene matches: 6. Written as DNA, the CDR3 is TGCGCCAGCAGCGCTACTAGCGGGTCGGAGACCCAGTACTTC. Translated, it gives CASSATSGSETQYF.

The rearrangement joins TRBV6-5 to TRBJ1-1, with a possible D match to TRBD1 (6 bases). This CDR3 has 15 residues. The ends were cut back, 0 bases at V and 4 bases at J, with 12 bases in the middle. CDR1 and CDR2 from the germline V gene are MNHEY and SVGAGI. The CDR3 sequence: CASSYSSAGATEAFF. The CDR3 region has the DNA TGTGCCAGCAGTTACTCGAGTGCAGGGGCCACTGAAGCTTTCTTT.

The CDR3 spells CASSLWDRAFSYEQYF. CDR3 coding DNA: TGTGCCAGCAGCTTGTGGGACAGGGCCTTCTCCTACGAGCAGTACTTC. The rearrangement links TRBV28 to TRBJ2-7; TRBD1 agrees at 9 bases. The ends lost 6 bases at V and 0 bases at J; junction bases unmatched: 9. The CDR3 has 16 residues. CDR1 and CDR2 from the germline V gene are MDHEN and SYDVKM.

The CDR3 spells CASSFAAESTDTQYF. The CDR3 DNA follows: TGCGCCAGCAGCTTTGCAGCGGAGAGCACAGATACGCAGTATTTT. The chain is built from TRBV5-1 and TRBJ2-3; maybe TRBD2 (5 bases). CDR1 SGHRS and CDR2 YFSETQ come from the germline V gene. Trimming removed 2 bases at V and 0 bases at J, with 10 bases between. The length of the CDR3 is 15 residues.

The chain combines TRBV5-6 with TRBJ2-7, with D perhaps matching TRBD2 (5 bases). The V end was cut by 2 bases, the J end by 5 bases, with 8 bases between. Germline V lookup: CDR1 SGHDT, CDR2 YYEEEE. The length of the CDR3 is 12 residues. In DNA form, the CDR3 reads TGTGCCAGCAGCTTTGGGAGAAACGAGCAGTACTTC. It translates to CASSFGRNEQYF.

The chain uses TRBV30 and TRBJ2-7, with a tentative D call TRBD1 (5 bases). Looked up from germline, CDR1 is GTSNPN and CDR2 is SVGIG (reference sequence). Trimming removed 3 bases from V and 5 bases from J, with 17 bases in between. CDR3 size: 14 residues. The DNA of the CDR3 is TGTGCCTGGAGCACCTCCAGGGTTCGTGACGAGCAGTACTTC. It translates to CAWSTSRVRDEQYF. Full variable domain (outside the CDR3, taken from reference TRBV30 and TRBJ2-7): SQTIHQWPATLVQPVGSPLSLECTVEGTSNPNLYWYRQAAGRGLQLLFYSVGIGQISSEVPQNLSASRPQDRQFILSSKKLLLSDSGFYLCAWSTSRVRDEQYFGPGTRLTVT.

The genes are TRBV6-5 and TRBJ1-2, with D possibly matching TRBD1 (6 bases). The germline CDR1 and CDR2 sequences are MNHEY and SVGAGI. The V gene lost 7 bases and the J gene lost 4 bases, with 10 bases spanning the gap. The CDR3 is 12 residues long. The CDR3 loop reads CASKLQGYGYTF. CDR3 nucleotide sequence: TGTGCCAGCAAGTTACAGGGCTATGGCTACACCTTC.

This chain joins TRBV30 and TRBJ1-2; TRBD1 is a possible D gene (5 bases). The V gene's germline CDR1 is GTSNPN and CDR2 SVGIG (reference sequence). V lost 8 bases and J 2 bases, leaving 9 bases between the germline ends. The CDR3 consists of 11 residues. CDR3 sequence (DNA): TGTGCCACAAGACAGAACTATGGCTACACCTTC. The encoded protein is CATRQNYGYTF.

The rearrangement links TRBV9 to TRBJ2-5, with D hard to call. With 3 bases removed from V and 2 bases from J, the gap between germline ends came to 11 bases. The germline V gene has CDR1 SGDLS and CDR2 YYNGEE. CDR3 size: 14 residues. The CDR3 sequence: CASSAHPGQETQYF. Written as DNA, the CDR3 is TGTGCCAGCAGCGCCCACCCCGGGCAAGAGACCCAGTACTTC.

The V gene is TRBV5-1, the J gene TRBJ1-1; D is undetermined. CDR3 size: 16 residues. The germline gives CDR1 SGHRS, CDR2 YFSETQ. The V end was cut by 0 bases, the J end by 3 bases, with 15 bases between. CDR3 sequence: CASSLVAGTGDTEAFF. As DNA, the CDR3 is TGCGCCAGCAGCTTGGTCGCGGGTACCGGGGACACTGAAGCTTTCTTT.

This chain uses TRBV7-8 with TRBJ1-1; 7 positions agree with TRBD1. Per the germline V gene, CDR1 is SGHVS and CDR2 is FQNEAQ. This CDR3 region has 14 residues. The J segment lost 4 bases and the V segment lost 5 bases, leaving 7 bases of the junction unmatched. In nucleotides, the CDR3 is TGTGCCAGCAGCCACCGACAGGGTACCACTGAAGCTTTCTTT. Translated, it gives CASSHRQGTTEAFF.

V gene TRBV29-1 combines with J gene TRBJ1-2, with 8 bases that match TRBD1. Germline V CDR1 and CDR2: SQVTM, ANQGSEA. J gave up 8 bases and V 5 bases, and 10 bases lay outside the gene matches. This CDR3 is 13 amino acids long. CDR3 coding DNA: TGCAGCGTTAGGGAAACCGGACAGGGAGGCTACACCTTC. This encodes CSVRETGQGGYTF.

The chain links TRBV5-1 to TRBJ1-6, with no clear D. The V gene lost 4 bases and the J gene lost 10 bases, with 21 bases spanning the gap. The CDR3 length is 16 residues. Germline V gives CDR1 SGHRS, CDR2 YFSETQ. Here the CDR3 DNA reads TGCGCCAGCAGCCAAGGTGGAGGTACTTTCGGGTCACCCCTCCACTTT. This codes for CASSQGGGTFGSPLHF.

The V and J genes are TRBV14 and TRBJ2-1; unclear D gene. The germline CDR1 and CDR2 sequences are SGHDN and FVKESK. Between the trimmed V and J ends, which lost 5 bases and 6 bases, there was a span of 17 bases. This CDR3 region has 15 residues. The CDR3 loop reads CASSARVTNINEQFF. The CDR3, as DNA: TGTGCCAGCAGCGCCCGGGTTACTAATATCAATGAGCAGTTCTTC.

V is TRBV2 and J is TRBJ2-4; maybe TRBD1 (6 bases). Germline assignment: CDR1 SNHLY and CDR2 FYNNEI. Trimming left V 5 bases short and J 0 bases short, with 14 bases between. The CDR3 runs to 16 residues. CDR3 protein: CASSPGQWLAKNIQYF. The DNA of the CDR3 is TGTGCCAGCAGTCCGGGACAATGGCTAGCCAAAAACATTCAGTACTTC.

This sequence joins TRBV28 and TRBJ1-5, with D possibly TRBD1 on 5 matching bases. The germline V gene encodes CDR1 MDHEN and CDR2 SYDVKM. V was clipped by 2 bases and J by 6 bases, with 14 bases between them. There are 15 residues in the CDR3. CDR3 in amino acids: CASSLGALFGQPQHF. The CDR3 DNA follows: TGTGCCAGCAGTTTAGGGGCCCTCTTTGGTCAGCCCCAGCATTTT. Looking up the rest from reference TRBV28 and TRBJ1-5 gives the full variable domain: DVKVTQSSRYLVKRTGEKVFLECVQDMDHENMFWYRQDPGLGLRLIYFSYDVKMKEKGDIPEGYSVSREKKERFSLILESASTNQTSMYLCASSLGALFGQPQHFGDGTRLSIL.

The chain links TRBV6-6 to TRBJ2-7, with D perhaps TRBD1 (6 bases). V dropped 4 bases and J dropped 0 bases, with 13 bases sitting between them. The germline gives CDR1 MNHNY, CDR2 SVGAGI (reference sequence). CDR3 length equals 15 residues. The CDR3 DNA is TGTGCCAGCAGTTGGGGGCAGGATTTCTCCTACGAGCAGTACTTC. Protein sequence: CASSWGQDFSYEQYF.

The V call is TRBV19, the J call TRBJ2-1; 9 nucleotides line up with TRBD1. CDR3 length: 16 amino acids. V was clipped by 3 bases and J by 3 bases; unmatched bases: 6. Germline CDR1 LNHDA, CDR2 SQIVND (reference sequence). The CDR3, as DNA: TGTGCCAGTAGTATGGATGGACAGGGGAACTACAATGAGCAGTTCTTC. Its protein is CASSMDGQGNYNEQFF. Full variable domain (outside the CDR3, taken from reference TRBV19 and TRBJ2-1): DGGITQSPKYLFRKEGQNVTLSCEQNLNHDAMYWYRQDPGQGLRLIYYSQIVNDFQKGDIAEGYSVSREKKESFPLTVTSAQKNPTAFYLCASSMDGQGNYNEQFFGPGTRLTVL.

The CDR3 loop is CASSLTGGANYGYTF. The CDR3 DNA is TGTGCCAGCAGCTTAACGGGGGGAGCTAACTATGGCTACACCTTC. The chain has TRBV7-8 and TRBJ1-2, with D possibly being TRBD1 (5 bases). Germline-derived CDR1 and CDR2 are SGHVS and FQNEAQ. CDR3 length: 15 residues. The ends were cut back, 2 bases at V and 0 bases at J, with 10 bases in the middle.

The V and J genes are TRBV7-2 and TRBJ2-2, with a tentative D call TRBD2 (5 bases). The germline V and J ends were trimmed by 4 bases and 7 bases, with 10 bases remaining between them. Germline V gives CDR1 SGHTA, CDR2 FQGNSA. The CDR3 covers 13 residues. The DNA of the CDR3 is TGTGCCAGCAGCTCAAGGAGGCACGGGGAGCTGTTTTTT. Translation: CASSSRRHGELFF.

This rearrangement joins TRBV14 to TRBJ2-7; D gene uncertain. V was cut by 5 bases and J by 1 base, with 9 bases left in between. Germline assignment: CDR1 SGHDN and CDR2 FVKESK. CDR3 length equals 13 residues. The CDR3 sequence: CASSFSISYEQYF. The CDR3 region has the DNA TGTGCCAGCAGCTTCAGTATATCCTACGAGCAGTACTTC.

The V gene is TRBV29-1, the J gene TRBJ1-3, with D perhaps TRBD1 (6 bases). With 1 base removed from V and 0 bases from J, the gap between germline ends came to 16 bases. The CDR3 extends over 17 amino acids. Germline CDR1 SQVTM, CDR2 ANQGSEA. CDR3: CSVEAQQGRLSGNTIYF. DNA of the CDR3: TGCAGCGTTGAAGCGCAACAGGGCAGGCTCTCTGGAAACACCATATATTTT.

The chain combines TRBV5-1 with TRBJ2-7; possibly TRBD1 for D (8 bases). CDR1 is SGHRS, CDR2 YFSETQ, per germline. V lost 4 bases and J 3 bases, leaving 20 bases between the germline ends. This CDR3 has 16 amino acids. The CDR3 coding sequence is TGCGCCAGCAGCCCTACAGGGGGAGGGTTCCGCTACGAGCAGTACTTC. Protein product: CASSPTGGGFRYEQYF.

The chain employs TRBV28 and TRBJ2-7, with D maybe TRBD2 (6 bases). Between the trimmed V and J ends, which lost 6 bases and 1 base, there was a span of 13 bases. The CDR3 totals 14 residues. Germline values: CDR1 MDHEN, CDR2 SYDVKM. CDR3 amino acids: CASSTRGISYEQYF. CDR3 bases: TGTGCCAGCAGCACGCGCGGGATTTCCTACGAGCAGTACTTC.

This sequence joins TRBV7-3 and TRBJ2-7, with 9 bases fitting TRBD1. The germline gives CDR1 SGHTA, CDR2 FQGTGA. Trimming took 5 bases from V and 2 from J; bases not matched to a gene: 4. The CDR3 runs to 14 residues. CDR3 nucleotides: TGTGCCAGCAGCCCGCGGACAGGGGCCTACGAGCAGTACTTC. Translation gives CASSPRTGAYEQYF.